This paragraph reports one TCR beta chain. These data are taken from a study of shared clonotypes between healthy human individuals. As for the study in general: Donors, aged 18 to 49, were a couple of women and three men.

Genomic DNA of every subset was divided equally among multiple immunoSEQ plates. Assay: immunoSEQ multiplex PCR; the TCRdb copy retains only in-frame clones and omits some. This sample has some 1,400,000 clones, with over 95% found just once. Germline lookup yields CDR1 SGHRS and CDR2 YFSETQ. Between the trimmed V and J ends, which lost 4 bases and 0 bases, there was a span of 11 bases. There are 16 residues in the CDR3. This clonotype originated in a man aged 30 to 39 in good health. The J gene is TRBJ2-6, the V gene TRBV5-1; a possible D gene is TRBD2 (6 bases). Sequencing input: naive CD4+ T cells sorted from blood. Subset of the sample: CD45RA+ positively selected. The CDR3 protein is CASSGGLPSGANVLTF. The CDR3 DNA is TGCGCCAGCAGCGGGGGACTTCCCTCTGGGGCCAACGTCCTGACTTTC.